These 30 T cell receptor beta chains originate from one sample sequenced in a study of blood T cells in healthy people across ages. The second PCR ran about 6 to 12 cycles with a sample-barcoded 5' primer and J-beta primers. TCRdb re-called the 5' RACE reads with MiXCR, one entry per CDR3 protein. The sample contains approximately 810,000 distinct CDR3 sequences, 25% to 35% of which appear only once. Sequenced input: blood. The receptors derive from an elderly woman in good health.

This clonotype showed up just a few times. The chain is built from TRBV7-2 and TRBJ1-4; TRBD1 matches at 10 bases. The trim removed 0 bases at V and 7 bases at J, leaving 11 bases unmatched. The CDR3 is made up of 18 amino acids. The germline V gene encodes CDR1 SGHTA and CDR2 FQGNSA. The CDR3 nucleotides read TGTGCCAGCAGCTTAGCACGTGCCGGGACAGGGGCTAGTGAAAAACTGTTTTTT. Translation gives CASSLARAGTGASEKLFF.

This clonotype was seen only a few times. The CDR3 loop reads CASSTTGLEAGELFF. The CDR3 DNA sequence: TGCGCCAGCAGCACCACAGGGTTAGAGGCCGGGGAGCTGTTTTTT. This chain links TRBV5-1 with TRBJ2-2, with D possibly TRBD1 on 6 matching bases. This CDR3 contains 15 residues. Germline V gene lookup returns CDR1 SGHRS and CDR2 YFSETQ. The V end lost 4 bases, the J end lost 6 bases, and 16 bases lay between the germline ends.

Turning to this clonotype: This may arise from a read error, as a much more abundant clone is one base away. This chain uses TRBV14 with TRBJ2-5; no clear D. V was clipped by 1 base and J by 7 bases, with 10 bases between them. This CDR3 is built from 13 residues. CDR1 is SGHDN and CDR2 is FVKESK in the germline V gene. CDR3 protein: CASSQVPRGTQYF. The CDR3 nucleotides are TGTGCCAGCAGCCAAGTCCCTCGAGGGACCCAGTACTTC.

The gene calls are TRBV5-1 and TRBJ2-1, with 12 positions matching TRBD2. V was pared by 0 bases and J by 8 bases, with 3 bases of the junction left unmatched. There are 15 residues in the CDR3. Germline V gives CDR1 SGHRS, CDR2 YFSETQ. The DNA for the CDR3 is TGCGCCAGCAGCTTGGTGACTAGCGGGAGTGATGAGCAGTTCTTC. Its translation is CASSLVTSGSDEQFF.

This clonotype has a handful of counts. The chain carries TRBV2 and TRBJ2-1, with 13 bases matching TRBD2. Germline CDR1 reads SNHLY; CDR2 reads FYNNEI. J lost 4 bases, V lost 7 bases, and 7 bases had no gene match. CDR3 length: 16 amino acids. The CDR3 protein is CASMGLAGLGYNEQFF. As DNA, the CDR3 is TGTGCCAGCATGGGACTAGCGGGACTAGGTTACAATGAGCAGTTCTTC.

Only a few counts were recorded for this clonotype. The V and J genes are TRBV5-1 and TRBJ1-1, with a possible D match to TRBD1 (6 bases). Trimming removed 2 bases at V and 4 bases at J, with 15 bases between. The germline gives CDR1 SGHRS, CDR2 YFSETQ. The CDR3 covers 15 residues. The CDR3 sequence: CASSFSGQTSTEAFF. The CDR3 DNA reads TGCGCCAGCAGCTTTTCGGGACAAACGAGCACTGAAGCTTTCTTT.

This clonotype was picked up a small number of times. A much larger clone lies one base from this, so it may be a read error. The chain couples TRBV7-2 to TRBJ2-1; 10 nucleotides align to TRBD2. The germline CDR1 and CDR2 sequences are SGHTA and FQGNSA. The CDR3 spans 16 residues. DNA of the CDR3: TGTGCCAGCAGCTTTACCGGGACTAGCGTCGACAATAAGCAGTTCTTC. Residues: CASSFTGTSVDNKQFF.

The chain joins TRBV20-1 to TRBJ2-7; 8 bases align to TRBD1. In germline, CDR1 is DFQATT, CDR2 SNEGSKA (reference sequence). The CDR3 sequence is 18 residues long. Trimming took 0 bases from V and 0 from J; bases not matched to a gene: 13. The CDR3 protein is CSARDFAGGDGGSYEQYF. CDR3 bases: TGCAGTGCTAGAGATTTCGCAGGGGGCGACGGAGGCTCCTACGAGCAGTACTTC.

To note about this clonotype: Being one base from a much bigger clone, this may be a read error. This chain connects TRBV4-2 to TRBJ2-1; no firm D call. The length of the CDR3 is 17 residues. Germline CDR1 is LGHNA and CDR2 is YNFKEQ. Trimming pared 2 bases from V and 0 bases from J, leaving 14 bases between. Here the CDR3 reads CASSQKLRESSYNEQFF. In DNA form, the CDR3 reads TGTGCCAGCAGCCAAAAGCTCAGAGAAAGCTCCTACAATGAGCAGTTCTTC.

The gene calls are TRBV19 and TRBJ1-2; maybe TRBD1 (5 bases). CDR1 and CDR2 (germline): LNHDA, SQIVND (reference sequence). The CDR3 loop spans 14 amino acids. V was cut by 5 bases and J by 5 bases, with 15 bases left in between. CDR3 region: CASSGADLWYGYTF. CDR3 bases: TGTGCCAGTAGTGGGGCAGATCTTTGGTATGGCTACACCTTC. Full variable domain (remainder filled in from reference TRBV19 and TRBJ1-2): DGGITQSPKYLFRKEGQNVTLSCEQNLNHDAMYWYRQDPGQGLRLIYYSQIVNDFQKGDIAEGYSVSREKKESFPLTVTSAQKNPTAFYLCASSGADLWYGYTFGSGTRLTVV.

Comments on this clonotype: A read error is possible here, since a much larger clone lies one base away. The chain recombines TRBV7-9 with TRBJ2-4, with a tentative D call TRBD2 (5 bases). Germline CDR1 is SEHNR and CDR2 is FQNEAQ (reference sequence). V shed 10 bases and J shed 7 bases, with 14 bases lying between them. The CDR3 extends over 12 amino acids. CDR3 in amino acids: CATRAGMNIQYF. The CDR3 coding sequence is TGTGCCACCCGGGCGGGTATGAACATTCAGTACTTC. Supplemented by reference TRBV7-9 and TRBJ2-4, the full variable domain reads DTGVSQNPRHKITKRGQNVTFRCDPISEHNRLYWYRQTLGQGPEFLTYFQNEAQLEKSRLLSDRFSAERPKGSFSTLEIQRTEQGDSAMYLCATRAGMNIQYFGAGTRLSVL.

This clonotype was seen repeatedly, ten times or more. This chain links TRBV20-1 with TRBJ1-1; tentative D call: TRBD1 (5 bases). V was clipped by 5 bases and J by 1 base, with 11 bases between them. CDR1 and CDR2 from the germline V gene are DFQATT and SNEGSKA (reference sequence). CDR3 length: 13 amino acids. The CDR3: CSARLGENTEAFF. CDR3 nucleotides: TGCAGTGCTCGACTGGGGGAGAACACTGAAGCTTTCTTT.

CDR3 amino acids: CASNPKGGRNTGELFF. CDR3 coding DNA: TGTGCCAGCAACCCTAAGGGGGGGCGGAACACCGGGGAGCTGTTTTTT. The chain links TRBV7-9 to TRBJ2-2; TRBD2 is a possible D gene (7 bases). Between the trimmed V and J ends, which lost 7 bases and 1 base, there was a span of 16 bases. CDR1 and CDR2 from the germline V gene are SEHNR and FQNEAQ (reference sequence). This CDR3 is 16 amino acids long.

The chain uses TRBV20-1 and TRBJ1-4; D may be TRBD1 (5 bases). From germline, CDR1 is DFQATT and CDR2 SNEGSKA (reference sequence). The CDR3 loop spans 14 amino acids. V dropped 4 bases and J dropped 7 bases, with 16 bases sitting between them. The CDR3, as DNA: TGCAGTGCTAAGAGTACGGGGGAAAGTGAAAAACTGTTTTTT. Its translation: CSAKSTGESEKLFF.

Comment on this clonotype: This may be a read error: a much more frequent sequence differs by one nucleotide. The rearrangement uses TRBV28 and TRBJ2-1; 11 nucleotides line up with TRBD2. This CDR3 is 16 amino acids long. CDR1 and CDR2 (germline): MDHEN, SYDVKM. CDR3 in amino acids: CASTDPGLAVSNKQFF. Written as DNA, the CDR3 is TGTGCCAGCACTGACCCGGGACTAGCGGTGTCCAATAAGCAGTTCTTC. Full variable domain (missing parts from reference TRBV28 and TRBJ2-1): DVKVTQSSRYLVKRTGEKVFLECVQDMDHENMFWYRQDPGLGLRLIYFSYDVKMKEKGDIPEGYSVSREKKERFSLILESASTNQTSMYLCASTDPGLAVSNKQFFGPGTRLTVL.

CDR3 DNA sequence: TGTGCCAGCAGCTTTGGGGGGGCTGAAGCTTTCTTT. This sequence encodes CASSFGGAEAFF. The J gene is TRBJ1-1, the V gene TRBV7-9; a possible D gene is TRBD1 (5 bases). The CDR3 contains 12 residues. Germline V lookup: CDR1 SEHNR, CDR2 FQNEAQ (reference sequence). V dropped 3 bases and J dropped 6 bases, with 8 bases sitting between them.

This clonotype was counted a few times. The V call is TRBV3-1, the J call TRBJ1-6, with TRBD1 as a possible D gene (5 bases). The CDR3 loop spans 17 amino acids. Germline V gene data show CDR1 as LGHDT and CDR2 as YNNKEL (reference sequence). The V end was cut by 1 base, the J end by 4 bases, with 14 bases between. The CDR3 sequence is CASSQVSGQGYNSPLHF. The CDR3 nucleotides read TGTGCCAGCAGCCAAGTGTCAGGGCAGGGATATAATTCACCCCTCCACTTT.

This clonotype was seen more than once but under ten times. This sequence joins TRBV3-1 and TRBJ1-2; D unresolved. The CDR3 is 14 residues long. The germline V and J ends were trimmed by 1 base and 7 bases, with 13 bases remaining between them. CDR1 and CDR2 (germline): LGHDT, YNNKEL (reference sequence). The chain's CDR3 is CASSQAHQGSGYTF. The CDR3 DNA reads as TGTGCCAGCAGCCAAGCCCACCAAGGCTCTGGCTACACCTTC.

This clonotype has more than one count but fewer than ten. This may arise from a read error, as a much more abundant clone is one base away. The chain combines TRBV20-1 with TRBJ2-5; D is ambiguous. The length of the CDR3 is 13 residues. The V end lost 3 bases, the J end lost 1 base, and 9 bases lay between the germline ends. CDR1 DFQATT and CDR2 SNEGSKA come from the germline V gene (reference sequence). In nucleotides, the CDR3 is TGCAGTGCTAGTCGGAGCCTCCAAGAGACCCAGTACTTC. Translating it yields CSASRSLQETQYF.

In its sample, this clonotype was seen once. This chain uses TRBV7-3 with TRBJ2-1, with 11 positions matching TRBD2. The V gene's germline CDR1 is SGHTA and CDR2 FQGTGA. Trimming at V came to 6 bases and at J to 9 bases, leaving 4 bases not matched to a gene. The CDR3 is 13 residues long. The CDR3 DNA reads TGTGCCAGCAGTAGCGGGGGGGAGGTTGAGCAGTTCTTC. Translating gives CASSSGGEVEQFF.

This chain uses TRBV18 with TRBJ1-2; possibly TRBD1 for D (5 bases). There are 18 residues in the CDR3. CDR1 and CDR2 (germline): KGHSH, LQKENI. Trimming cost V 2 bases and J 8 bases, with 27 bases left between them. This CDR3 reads CASSPTGPSVGSVIGYTF. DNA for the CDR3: TGTGCCAGCTCACCAACGGGGCCGAGCGTAGGATCGGTTATCGGCTACACCTTC.

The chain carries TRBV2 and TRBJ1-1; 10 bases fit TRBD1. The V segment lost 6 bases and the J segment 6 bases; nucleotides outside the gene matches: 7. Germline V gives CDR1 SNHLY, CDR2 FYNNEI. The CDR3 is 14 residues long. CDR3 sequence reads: CASSPDGTGAEAFF. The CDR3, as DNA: TGTGCCAGCAGCCCGGATGGGACAGGGGCTGAAGCTTTCTTT.

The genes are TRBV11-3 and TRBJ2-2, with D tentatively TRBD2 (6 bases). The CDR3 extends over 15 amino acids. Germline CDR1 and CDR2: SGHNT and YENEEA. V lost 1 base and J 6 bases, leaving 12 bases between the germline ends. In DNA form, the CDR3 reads TGTGCCAGCAGCTTAGCGGGGGTGGACGCCGGGGAGCTGTTTTTT. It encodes CASSLAGVDAGELFF.

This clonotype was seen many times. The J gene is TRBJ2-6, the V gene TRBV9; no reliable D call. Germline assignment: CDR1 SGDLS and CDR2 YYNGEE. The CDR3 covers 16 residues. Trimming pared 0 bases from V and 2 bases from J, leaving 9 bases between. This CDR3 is CASSVEASTGANVLTF. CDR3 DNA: TGTGCCAGCAGCGTAGAGGCCTCGACTGGGGCCAACGTCCTGACTTTC.

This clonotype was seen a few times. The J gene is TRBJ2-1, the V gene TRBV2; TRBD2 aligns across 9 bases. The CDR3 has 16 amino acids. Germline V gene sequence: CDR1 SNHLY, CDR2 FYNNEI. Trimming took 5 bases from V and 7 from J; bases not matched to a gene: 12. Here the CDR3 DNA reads TGTGCCAGCAGTTTAAGGGGAGGACTAGCGAGGAATGAGCAGTTCTTC. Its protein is CASSLRGGLARNEQFF.

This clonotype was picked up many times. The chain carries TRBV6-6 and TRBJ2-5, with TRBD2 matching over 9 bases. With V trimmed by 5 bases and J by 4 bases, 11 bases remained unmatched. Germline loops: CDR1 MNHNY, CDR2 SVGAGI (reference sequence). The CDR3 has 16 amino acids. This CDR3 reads CASSPPSGARSETQYF. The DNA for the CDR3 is TGTGCCAGCAGTCCCCCTAGCGGGGCCCGGTCAGAGACCCAGTACTTC.

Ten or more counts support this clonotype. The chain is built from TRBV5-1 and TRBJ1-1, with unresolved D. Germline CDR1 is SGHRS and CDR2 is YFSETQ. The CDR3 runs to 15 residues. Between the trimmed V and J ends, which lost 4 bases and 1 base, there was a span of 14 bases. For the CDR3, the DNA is TGCGCCAGCAGCCCCACCCCGGACTGGAACACTGAAGCTTTCTTT. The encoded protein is CASSPTPDWNTEAFF.

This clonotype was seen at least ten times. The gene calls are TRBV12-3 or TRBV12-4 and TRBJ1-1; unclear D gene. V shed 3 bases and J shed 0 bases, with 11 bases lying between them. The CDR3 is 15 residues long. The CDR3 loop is CASSLSLTVNTEAFF. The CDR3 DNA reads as TGTGCCAGCAGTTTGAGCTTGACGGTGAACACTGAAGCTTTCTTT.

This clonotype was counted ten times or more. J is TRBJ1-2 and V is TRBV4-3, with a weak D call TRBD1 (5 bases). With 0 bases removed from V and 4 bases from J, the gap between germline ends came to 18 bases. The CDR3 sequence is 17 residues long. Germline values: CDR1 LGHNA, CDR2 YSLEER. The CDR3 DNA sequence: TGCGCCAGCAGCCAAGATCGTAGGTGGGGGGACCTCTATGGCTACACCTTC. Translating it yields CASSQDRRWGDLYGYTF.

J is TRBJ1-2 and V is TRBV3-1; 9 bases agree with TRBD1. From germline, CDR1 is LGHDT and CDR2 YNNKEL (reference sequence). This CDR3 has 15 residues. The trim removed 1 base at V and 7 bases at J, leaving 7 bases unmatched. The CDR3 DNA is TGTGCCAGCAGCCAAGCCGGGACAGGGACTTTTGGCTACACCTTC. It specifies CASSQAGTGTFGYTF.